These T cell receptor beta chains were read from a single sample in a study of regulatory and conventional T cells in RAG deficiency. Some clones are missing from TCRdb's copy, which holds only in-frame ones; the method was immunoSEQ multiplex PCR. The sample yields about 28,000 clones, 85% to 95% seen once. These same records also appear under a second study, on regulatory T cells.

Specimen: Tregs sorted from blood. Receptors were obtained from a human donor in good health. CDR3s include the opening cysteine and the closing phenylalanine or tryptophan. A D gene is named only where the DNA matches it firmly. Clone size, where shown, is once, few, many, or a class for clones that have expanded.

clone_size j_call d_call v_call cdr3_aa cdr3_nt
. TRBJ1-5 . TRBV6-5 CASSYGPADTQPQHF TGTGCCAGCAGTTACGGCCCGGCGGACACTCAGCCCCAGCATTTT
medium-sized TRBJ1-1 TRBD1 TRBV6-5 CASSYSYYAGGEAFF TGTGCCAGCAGTTACTCGTATTACGCAGGGGGTGAAGCTTTCTTT
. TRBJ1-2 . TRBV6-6 CASSLAGYGYGYTF TGTGCCAGCAGTTTAGCCGGGTATGGCTATGGCTACACCTTC
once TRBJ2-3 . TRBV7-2 CASSSEGSNTQYF TGTGCCAGCAGCTCCGAGGGGTCAAATACGCAGTATTTT
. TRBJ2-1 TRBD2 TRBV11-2 CASSLGGLAGRHYNEQFF TGTGCCAGCAGCTTAGGGGGACTAGCGGGGCGTCACTACAATGAGCAGTTCTTC
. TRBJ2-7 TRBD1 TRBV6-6 CASSYSQGVSYEQYF TGTGCCAGCAGTTACTCGCAGGGGGTGTCCTACGAGCAGTACTTC
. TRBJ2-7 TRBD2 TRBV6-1 CASSLAGGPYEQYF TGTGCCAGCAGTCTAGCGGGGGGGCCGTACGAGCAGTACTTC
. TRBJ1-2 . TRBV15 CATSIPSRRKNGYTF TGTGCCACCAGCATTCCCTCCCGTAGGAAGAATGGCTACACCTTC
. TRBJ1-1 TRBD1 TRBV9 CASSGDRGTEAFF TGTGCCAGCAGCGGCGACAGGGGGACTGAAGCTTTCTTT
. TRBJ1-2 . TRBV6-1 CASSGTRDSNYGYTF TGTGCCAGCAGTGGAACCCGGGACTCTAACTATGGCTACACCTTC
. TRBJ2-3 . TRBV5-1 CACGTLGTDTQYF TGCGCCTGCGGGACGTTAGGCACAGATACGCAGTATTTT
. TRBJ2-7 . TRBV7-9 CASSLNRQPYEQYF TGTGCCAGCAGCTTAAATAGACAGCCCTACGAGCAGTACTTC
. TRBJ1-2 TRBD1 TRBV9 CASSVLSGTGLYGYTF TGTGCCAGCAGCGTCTTATCCGGGACAGGCCTCTATGGCTACACCTTC
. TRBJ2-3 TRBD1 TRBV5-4 CASRPGQGTDTQYF TGTGCCAGCAGACCAGGACAGGGCACAGATACGCAGTATTTT
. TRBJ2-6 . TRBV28 CASSLRGLSGANVLTF TGTGCCAGCAGTTTGCGGGGGCTCTCTGGGGCCAACGTCCTGACTTTC
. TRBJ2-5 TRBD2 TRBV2 CASSEAAAGALGGKTQYF TGTGCCAGCAGTGAAGCTGCAGCGGGGGCCCTGGGGGGGAAGACCCAGTACTTC